What follows are 32 T cell receptor beta chains derived from one specimen sequenced in a study of T cells in localized non-small cell lung cancer. The table came from immunoSEQ multiplex PCR; TCRdb's copy has only in-frame clones and leaves some out. Found here are some 1,000 clones, 24% of them singletons; the top ten hold roughly 25%. The sequencing here drew on normal lung tissue next to the tumor, taken before any cancer treatment. These TCRs come from a man between 40 and 70 years old with stage I squamous cell lung carcinoma.

In this sample, this clone turned up a few times. This chain connects TRBV28 to TRBJ2-3; 14 positions agree with TRBD2. The J segment lost 3 bases and the V segment lost 2 bases, leaving 10 bases of the junction unmatched. Germline V gene lookup returns CDR1 MDHEN and CDR2 SYDVKM. The CDR3 is 19 residues long. CDR3 sequence (DNA): TGTGCCAGCAGTTTACCGACGGGGACTAGCGGGGGACGTACAGATACGCAGTATTTT. As protein: CASSLPTGTSGGRTDTQYF.

This clone came up a few times. The chain has TRBV11-3 and TRBJ2-1; D gene uncertain. The CDR3 has 15 amino acids. The V gene lost 1 base and the J gene lost 3 bases, with 10 bases spanning the gap. CDR1 is SGHNT and CDR2 is YENEEA in the germline V gene. The CDR3 is CASSLGGLRYNEQFF. As DNA, the CDR3 is TGTGCCAGCAGCTTAGGTGGGCTACGCTACAATGAGCAGTTCTTC.

This clone showed up just a few times. This chain uses TRBV30 with TRBJ1-5; no reliable D call. Germline loops: CDR1 GTSNPN, CDR2 SVGIG (reference sequence). Trimming shortened V by 0 bases and J by 0 bases, and 12 bases separated the two germline ends. The CDR3 extends over 16 amino acids. The CDR3 spells CAWSVGRSNSNQPQHF. Written as DNA, the CDR3 is TGTGCCTGGAGTGTAGGTCGGTCGAATAGCAATCAGCCCCAGCATTTT. The full variable domain, in which reference TRBV30 and TRBJ1-5 provide the parts outside the CDR3, is SQTIHQWPATLVQPVGSPLSLECTVEGTSNPNLYWYRQAAGRGLQLLFYSVGIGQISSEVPQNLSASRPQDRQFILSSKKLLLSDSGFYLCAWSVGRSNSNQPQHFGDGTRLSIL.

This clone was picked up a small number of times. The CDR3 bases are TGTGCCAGCAGTCTATTGGGGCTTGGAAACACCATATATTTT. Amino acids: CASSLLGLGNTIYF. V and J are TRBV6-8 and TRBJ1-3, with D maybe TRBD1 (5 bases). The CDR3 is 14 amino acids. Germline CDR1 reads MNHGY; CDR2 reads SAAAGT. V shed 5 bases and J shed 3 bases, with 11 bases lying between them.

This clone was seen a handful of times. V usage is TRBV9 and J usage is TRBJ1-4; tentative D call: TRBD1 (5 bases). CDR1 and CDR2 from the germline V gene are SGDLS and YYNGEE. There are 15 residues in the CDR3. Trimming pared 4 bases from V and 0 bases from J, leaving 10 bases between. The CDR3: CASSLQGTTNEKLFF. The CDR3, as DNA: TGTGCCAGCAGCTTGCAGGGTACAACTAATGAAAAACTGTTTTTT.

This clone has only a few counts. The CDR3 nucleotides are TGCGCCAGCAGCCAGGCGGAGGGGGGCGTCGCCGGGGAGCTGTTTTTT. Protein: CASSQAEGGVAGELFF. V gene TRBV5-1 combines with J gene TRBJ2-2; either TRBD1 or TRBD2 may supply D (6 bases each). Germline-derived CDR1 and CDR2 are SGHRS and YFSETQ. This CDR3 is built from 16 residues. The V end lost 4 bases, the J end lost 6 bases, and 19 bases lay between the germline ends.

The V gene is TRBV9, the J gene TRBJ2-7; D unclear. Germline V lookup: CDR1 SGDLS, CDR2 YYNGEE. The CDR3 runs 14 residues. Trimming took off 2 bases at V and 4 bases at J, with 13 bases between the two ends. CDR3 sequence reads: CASSVGPDLYEQYF. CDR3 bases: TGTGCCAGCAGCGTCGGTCCAGATCTTTACGAGCAGTACTTC.

This chain uses TRBV6-8 with TRBJ1-5, with a possible D match to TRBD1 (6 bases). Germline V gene data show CDR1 as MNHGY and CDR2 as SAAAGT. CDR3 size: 14 residues. The V and J ends lost 8 bases and 4 bases respectively, with 15 bases between them. The CDR3 here is CASAVQGGNQPQHF. The CDR3 DNA is TGTGCCAGCGCTGTACAGGGTGGGAATCAGCCCCAGCATTTT.

The chain links TRBV28 to TRBJ1-6; 8 bases map to TRBD1. This CDR3 spans 15 amino acids. Per the germline V gene, CDR1 is MDHEN and CDR2 is SYDVKM. The V gene end was trimmed by 2 bases and the J gene end by 8 bases; junction bases not matched to a gene: 5. CDR3 DNA sequence: TGTGCCAGCAGTTTAACCCAGGGGGCTCATTCACCCCTCCACTTT. Amino acids: CASSLTQGAHSPLHF.

This clone was seen a few times. V is TRBV5-1 and J is TRBJ1-4, with TRBD1 identical over 7 bases. There are 14 residues in the CDR3. With 0 bases clipped from V and 8 bases from J, the junction kept 4 bases outside the gene matches. The germline V gene encodes CDR1 SGHRS and CDR2 YFSETQ. The CDR3 DNA reads TGCGCCAGCAGCTTGGATGCCAGGGGGGAAAAACTGTTTTTT. Protein sequence: CASSLDARGEKLFF.

This clone occurred a few times. This chain uses TRBV11-3 with TRBJ2-3; D ambiguous. The CDR3 runs 14 residues. Trimming cost V 2 bases and J 2 bases, with 8 bases left between them. Germline lookup yields CDR1 SGHNT and CDR2 YENEEA. CDR3 residues: CASSLWQNTDTQYF. DNA for the CDR3: TGTGCCAGCAGCTTATGGCAGAACACAGATACGCAGTATTTT.

The DNA of the CDR3 is TGTGCCAGCAGCTTTCGGGGGGGCACAGATACGCAGTATTTT. This codes for CASSFRGGTDTQYF. The chain is built from TRBV11-3 and TRBJ2-3, with 7 positions matching TRBD2. CDR3 length equals 14 residues. Trimming at V came to 3 bases and at J to 1 base, leaving 1 base not matched to a gene. The germline CDR1 and CDR2 sequences are SGHNT and YENEEA.

The chain couples TRBV18 to TRBJ2-7, with a tentative D call TRBD1 (6 bases). CDR3 length: 16 residues. Germline values: CDR1 KGHSH, CDR2 LQKENI. V lost 4 bases and J 2 bases, leaving 18 bases between the germline ends. The CDR3 reads CASSLMTGVLPYEQYF. The CDR3 DNA sequence: TGTGCCAGCTCACTTATGACAGGCGTACTACCCTACGAGCAGTACTTC.

This clone counts as medium-sized. Distinct nucleotide sequences in the sample also encode this CDR3. J is TRBJ2-5 and V is TRBV11-3, with 7 bases identical to TRBD1. The length of the CDR3 is 14 residues. Trimming at V came to 2 bases and at J to 3 bases, leaving 3 bases not matched to a gene. Germline CDR1 and CDR2: SGHNT and YENEEA. The CDR3 region has the DNA TGTGCCAGCAGCTTAAACAGGGGTAAAGAGACCCAGTACTTC. Protein: CASSLNRGKETQYF.

This clone was detected only a few times. J is TRBJ2-7 and V is TRBV4-1, with D perhaps TRBD1 or TRBD2 (5 bases each). This CDR3 is 16 amino acids long. V lost 2 bases and J 0 bases, leaving 14 bases between the germline ends. Germline V gene lookup returns CDR1 MGHRA and CDR2 YSYEKL. The CDR3 bases are TGCGCCAGCAGCCAACACCGGGGCGAGAGCTCCTACGAGCAGTACTTC. Translated: CASSQHRGESSYEQYF.

The chain couples TRBV6-8 to TRBJ1-1, with no clear D. The CDR3 has 13 residues. Deletions cut 8 bases from V and 0 bases from J, with 10 bases between. In germline, CDR1 is MNHGY, CDR2 SAAAGT. CDR3 bases: TGTGCCAGCGTTAAGGGTATGAACACTGAAGCTTTCTTT. Amino acid sequence: CASVKGMNTEAFF.

The V and J genes are TRBV25-1 and TRBJ2-1, with D perhaps matching TRBD1 (5 bases). This CDR3 is built from 12 residues. V shed 4 bases and J shed 12 bases, with 13 bases lying between them. Germline values: CDR1 MGHDK, CDR2 SYGVNS. CDR3 in DNA: TGTGCCAGCAGTGCTCTTAGTAGGGGGCAGTTCTTC. Residues: CASSALSRGQFF.

This clone is judged medium-sized. V usage is TRBV6-8 and J usage is TRBJ1-1; D is perhaps TRBD1 (5 bases). The germline V and J ends were trimmed by 2 bases and 5 bases, with 12 bases remaining between them. There are 14 residues in the CDR3. CDR1 is MNHGY, CDR2 SAAAGT, per germline. In DNA form, the CDR3 reads TGTGCCAGCAGTTACAGTGAGGGGAAAACTGAAGCTTTCTTT. Its translation is CASSYSEGKTEAFF.

The rearrangement links TRBV18 to TRBJ1-5; the D is unclear. The CDR3 runs 15 residues. CDR1 is KGHSH, CDR2 LQKENI, per germline. V lost 2 bases and J 9 bases, leaving 17 bases between the germline ends. In nucleotides, the CDR3 is TGTGCCAGCTCACCATCCGACACCGGCCGTCGGCCCCAGCATTTT. This translates into CASSPSDTGRRPQHF.

This chain joins TRBV19 and TRBJ1-4; no clear D. Germline CDR1 is LNHDA and CDR2 is SQIVND (reference sequence). The CDR3 covers 13 residues. Trimming removed 9 bases at V and 4 bases at J, with 12 bases between. The CDR3 is CASQLRNNEKLFF. The CDR3 DNA follows: TGTGCCAGCCAACTACGGAATAATGAAAAACTGTTTTTT.

By proportion, this clone is medium-sized. The rearrangement joins TRBV6-8 to TRBJ2-3; D perhaps matches TRBD1 (6 bases). The CDR3 covers 14 residues. Trimming took off 5 bases at V and 5 bases at J, with 14 bases between the two ends. Per germline, CDR1 MNHGY and CDR2 SAAAGT. The CDR3 bases are TGTGCCAGCAGTACGGCAGGGGTAAAAGATACGCAGTATTTT. Amino acids: CASSTAGVKDTQYF.

V usage is TRBV19 and J usage is TRBJ1-6; the D gene is possibly TRBD1 (5 bases). V lost 6 bases, J lost 5 bases, and 14 bases lay in between. This CDR3 has 15 residues. Germline V CDR1 and CDR2: LNHDA, SQIVND (reference sequence). CDR3: CASSPWGVDNSPLHF. The CDR3, as DNA: TGTGCCAGTAGCCCCTGGGGGGTCGATAATTCACCCCTCCACTTT.

This sequence joins TRBV19 and TRBJ2-2, with 8 bases lining up with TRBD2. CDR3 length: 16 amino acids. J lost 6 bases, V lost 5 bases, and 11 bases had no gene match. The germline CDR1 and CDR2 sequences are LNHDA and SQIVND (reference sequence). CDR3 nucleotides: TGTGCCAGTAGTCTCCAAGCGGGACTAGGAGCCGGGGAGCTGTTTTTT. Translation gives CASSLQAGLGAGELFF.

The genes are TRBV11-3 and TRBJ1-1, with a weak D call TRBD1 (5 bases). Looked up from germline, CDR1 is SGHNT and CDR2 is YENEEA. V was cut by 3 bases and J by 5 bases, with 13 bases left in between. The CDR3 sequence is 14 residues long. DNA for the CDR3: TGTGCCAGCAGCTTTTGGGGCGAGGGGACTGAAGCTTTCTTT. Its protein product is CASSFWGEGTEAFF.

The gene calls are TRBV5-1 and TRBJ1-5; perhaps TRBD1 as D (5 bases). Germline assignment: CDR1 SGHRS and CDR2 YFSETQ. The CDR3 loop spans 14 amino acids. V lost 4 bases, J lost 7 bases, and 15 bases lay in between. The CDR3 spells CASSRGTEGQPQHF. DNA for the CDR3: TGCGCCAGCAGCCGTGGTACCGAGGGGCAGCCCCAGCATTTT.

This clone was seen a single time. The CDR3 sequence: CASSLETPGEQYF. The CDR3 DNA follows: TGTGCCAGCTCACTCGAGACTCCGGGCGAGCAGTACTTC. The rearrangement links TRBV18 to TRBJ2-7; D not resolved. V lost 4 bases and J lost 6, with 13 bases in between. This CDR3 has 13 amino acids. Per the germline V gene, CDR1 is KGHSH and CDR2 is LQKENI.

This clone has a handful of counts. The CDR3 loop reads CSVEQTGLGEAFF. The CDR3 DNA reads as TGCAGCGTTGAACAGACAGGGTTGGGTGAAGCTTTCTTT. This rearrangement joins TRBV29-1 to TRBJ1-1; 7 nucleotides match TRBD1. Germline V gives CDR1 SQVTM, CDR2 ANQGSEA. The length of the CDR3 is 13 residues. V trimming: 2 bases; J trimming: 7 bases; junction bases outside the gene matches: 7. Looking up the rest from reference TRBV29-1 and TRBJ1-1 gives the full variable domain: SAVISQKPSRDICQRGTSLTIQCQVDSQVTMMFWYRQQPGQSLTLIATANQGSEATYESGFVIDKFPISRPNLTFSTLTVSNMSPEDSSIYLCSVEQTGLGEAFFGQGTRLTVV.

This clone has only a few counts. The rearrangement uses TRBV6-8 and TRBJ2-7, with D possibly being TRBD1 (6 bases). CDR1 and CDR2 from the germline V gene are MNHGY and SAAAGT. The CDR3 runs 12 residues. Trimming took 10 bases from V and 3 from J, leaving 13 bases between them. The DNA for the CDR3 is TGTGCCATGGGCGCAGGGGACTACGAGCAGTACTTC. Residues: CAMGAGDYEQYF.

The chain recombines TRBV18 with TRBJ1-5, with a possible D match to TRBD1 (5 bases). Between the trimmed V and J ends, which lost 2 bases and 2 bases, there was a span of 7 bases. The V gene's germline CDR1 is KGHSH and CDR2 LQKENI. The CDR3 covers 14 residues. CDR3 sequence: CASSPGARNQPQHF. DNA of the CDR3: TGTGCCAGCTCACCAGGGGCGCGCAATCAGCCCCAGCATTTT. Drawing the rest from reference TRBV18 and TRBJ1-5, the complete variable domain is NAGVMQNPRHLVRRRGQEARLRCSPMKGHSHVYWYRQLPEEGLKFMVYLQKENIIDESGMPKERFSAEFPKEGPSILRIQQVVRGDSAAYFCASSPGARNQPQHFGDGTRLSIL.

This clone was detected a few times. V gene TRBV6-8 combines with J gene TRBJ1-6; no clear D. CDR3 length equals 12 residues. Germline CDR1 reads MNHGY; CDR2 reads SAAAGT. Deletions cut 6 bases from V and 10 bases from J, with 10 bases between. The DNA of the CDR3 is TGTGCCAGCAGCCCTTACTCCTCACCCCTCCACTTT. This translates into CASSPYSSPLHF.

This clone was observed a handful of times. This rearrangement joins TRBV30 to TRBJ2-7; D is unresolved. This CDR3 is built from 15 residues. The germline CDR1 and CDR2 sequences are GTSNPN and SVGIG (reference sequence). Trimming took off 2 bases at V and 5 bases at J, with 19 bases between the two ends. The CDR3 DNA reads as TGTGCCTGGAGTAATCGGAACTTCCAAGTCGACGAGCAGTACTTC. Translated: CAWSNRNFQVDEQYF.

This sequence joins TRBV4-1 and TRBJ1-1; D might be TRBD1 (5 bases). This CDR3 is 16 amino acids long. CDR1 and CDR2 (germline): MGHRA, YSYEKL. V dropped 0 bases and J dropped 3 bases, with 14 bases sitting between them. Here the CDR3 reads CASSQDLPGGDTEAFF. DNA for the CDR3: TGCGCCAGCAGCCAAGATCTTCCGGGAGGGGACACTGAAGCTTTCTTT.